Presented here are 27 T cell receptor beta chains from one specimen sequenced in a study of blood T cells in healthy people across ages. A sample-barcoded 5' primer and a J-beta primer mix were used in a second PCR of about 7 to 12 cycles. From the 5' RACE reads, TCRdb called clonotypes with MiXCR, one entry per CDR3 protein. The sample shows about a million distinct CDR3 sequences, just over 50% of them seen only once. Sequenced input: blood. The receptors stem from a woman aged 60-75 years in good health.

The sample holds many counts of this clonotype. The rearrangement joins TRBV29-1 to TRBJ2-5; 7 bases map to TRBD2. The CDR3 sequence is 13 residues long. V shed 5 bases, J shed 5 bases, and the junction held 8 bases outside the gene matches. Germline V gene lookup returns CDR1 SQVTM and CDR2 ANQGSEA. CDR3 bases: TGCAGCGTTCCGGGAGGTAACTGGGAGACCCAGTACTTC. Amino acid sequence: CSVPGGNWETQYF.

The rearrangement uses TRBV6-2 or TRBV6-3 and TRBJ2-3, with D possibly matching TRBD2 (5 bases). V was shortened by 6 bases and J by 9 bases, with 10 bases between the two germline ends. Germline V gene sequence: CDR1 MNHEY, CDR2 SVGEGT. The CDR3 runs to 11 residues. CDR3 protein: CASRSGPTQYF. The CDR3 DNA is TGTGCCAGCAGGAGCGGTCCGACGCAGTATTTT.

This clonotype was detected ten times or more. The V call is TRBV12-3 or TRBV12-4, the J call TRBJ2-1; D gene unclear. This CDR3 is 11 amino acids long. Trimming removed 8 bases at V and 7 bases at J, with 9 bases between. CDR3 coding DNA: TGTGCCAGCCAGGTGGGGAATGAGCAGTTCTTC. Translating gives CASQVGNEQFF.

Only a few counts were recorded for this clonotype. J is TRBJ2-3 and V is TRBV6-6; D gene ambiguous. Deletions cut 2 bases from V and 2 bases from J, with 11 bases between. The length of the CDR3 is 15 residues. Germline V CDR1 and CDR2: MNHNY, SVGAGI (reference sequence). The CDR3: CASSYGVIYTDTQYF. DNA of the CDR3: TGTGCCAGCAGTTACGGGGTCATCTACACAGATACGCAGTATTTT.

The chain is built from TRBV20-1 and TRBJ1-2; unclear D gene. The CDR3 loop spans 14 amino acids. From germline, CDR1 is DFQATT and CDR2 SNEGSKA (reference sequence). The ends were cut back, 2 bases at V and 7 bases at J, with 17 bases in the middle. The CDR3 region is CSARSGLFFSGYTF. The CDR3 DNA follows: TGCAGTGCTAGATCCGGACTCTTCTTCTCTGGCTACACCTTC.

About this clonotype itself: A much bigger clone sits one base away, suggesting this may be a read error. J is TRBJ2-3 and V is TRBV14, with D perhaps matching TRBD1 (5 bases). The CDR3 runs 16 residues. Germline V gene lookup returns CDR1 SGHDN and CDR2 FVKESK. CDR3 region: CVSSPWGPGSTDTQYF. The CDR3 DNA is TGTGTCAGCAGCCCTTGGGGCCCAGGGAGCACAGATACGCAGTATTTT.

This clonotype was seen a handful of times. The CDR3 is CASTGHAELYKQYF. The CDR3 bases are TGTGCCAGCACCGGACATGCGGAGCTTTACAAGCAGTACTTC. V is TRBV6-2 or TRBV6-3 and J is TRBJ2-7; TRBD1 is a possible D gene (5 bases). Germline V gene lookup returns CDR1 MNHEY and CDR2 SVGEGT. V was trimmed by 7 bases and J by 8 bases, leaving 21 bases between them. CDR3 size: 14 residues.

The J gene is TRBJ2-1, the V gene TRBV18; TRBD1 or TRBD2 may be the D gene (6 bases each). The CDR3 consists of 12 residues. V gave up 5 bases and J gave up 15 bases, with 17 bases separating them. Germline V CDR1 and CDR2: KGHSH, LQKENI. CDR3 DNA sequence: TGTGCCAGCTCAGAGTCCGGGGGACAAGGGTTCTTC. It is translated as CASSESGGQGFF. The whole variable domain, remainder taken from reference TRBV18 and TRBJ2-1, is NAGVMQNPRHLVRRRGQEARLRCSPMKGHSHVYWYRQLPEEGLKFMVYLQKENIIDESGMPKERFSAEFPKEGPSILRIQQVVRGDSAAYFCASSESGGQGFFGPGTRLTVL.

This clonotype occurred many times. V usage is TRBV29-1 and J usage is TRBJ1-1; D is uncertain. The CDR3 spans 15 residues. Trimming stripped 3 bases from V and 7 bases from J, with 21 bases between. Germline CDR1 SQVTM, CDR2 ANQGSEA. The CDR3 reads CSVDVPGGWVDEAFF. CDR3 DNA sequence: TGCAGCGTTGATGTCCCGGGCGGCTGGGTGGATGAAGCTTTCTTT.

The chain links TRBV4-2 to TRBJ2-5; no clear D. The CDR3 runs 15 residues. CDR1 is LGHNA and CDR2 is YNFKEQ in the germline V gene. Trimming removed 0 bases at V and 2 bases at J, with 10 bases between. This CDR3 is CASSQEGTQQETQYF. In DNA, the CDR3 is TGTGCCAGCAGCCAAGAGGGAACACAGCAAGAGACCCAGTACTTC.

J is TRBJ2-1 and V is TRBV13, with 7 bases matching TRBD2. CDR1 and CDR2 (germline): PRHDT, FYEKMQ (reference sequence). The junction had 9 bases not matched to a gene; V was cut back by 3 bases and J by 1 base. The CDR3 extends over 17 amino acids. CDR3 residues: CASSFSLLAASYNEQFF. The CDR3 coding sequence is TGTGCCAGCAGCTTCTCCCTCCTAGCGGCGTCCTACAATGAGCAGTTCTTC.

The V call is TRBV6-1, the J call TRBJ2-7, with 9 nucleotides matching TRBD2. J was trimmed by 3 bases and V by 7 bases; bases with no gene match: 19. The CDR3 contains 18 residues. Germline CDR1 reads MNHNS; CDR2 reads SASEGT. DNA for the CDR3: TGTGCCAGCAAAAATAGCGGGAGTAGGGTCGGTTCGGACTACGAGCAGTACTTC. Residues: CASKNSGSRVGSDYEQYF.

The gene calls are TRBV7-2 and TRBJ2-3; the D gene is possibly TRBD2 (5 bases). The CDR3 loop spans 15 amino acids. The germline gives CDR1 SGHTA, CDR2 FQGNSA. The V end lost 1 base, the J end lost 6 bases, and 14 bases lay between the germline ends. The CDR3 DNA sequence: TGTGCCAGCAGCTTAGGGGGTGCGGGCGCGGATACGCAGTATTTT. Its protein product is CASSLGGAGADTQYF.

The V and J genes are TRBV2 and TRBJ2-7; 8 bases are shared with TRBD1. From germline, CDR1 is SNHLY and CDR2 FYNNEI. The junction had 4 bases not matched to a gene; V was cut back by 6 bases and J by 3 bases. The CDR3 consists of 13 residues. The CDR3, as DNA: TGTGCCAGCAGACGGACAGGGATCTACGAGCAGTACTTC. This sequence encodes CASRRTGIYEQYF.

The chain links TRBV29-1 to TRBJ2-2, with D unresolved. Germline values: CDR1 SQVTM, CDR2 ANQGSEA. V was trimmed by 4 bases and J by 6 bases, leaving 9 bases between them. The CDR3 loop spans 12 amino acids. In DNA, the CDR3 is TGCAGCGTTGTTTTCGGACCCGGGGAGCTGTTTTTT. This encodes CSVVFGPGELFF.

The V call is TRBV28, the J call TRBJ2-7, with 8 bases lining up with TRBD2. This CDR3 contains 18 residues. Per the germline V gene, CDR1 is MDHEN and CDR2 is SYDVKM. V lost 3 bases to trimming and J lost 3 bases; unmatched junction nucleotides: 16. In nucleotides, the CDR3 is TGTGCCAGCAGTTTCACCGGGAGGGCCCCAACCCCCCACTACGAGCAGTACTTC. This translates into CASSFTGRAPTPHYEQYF. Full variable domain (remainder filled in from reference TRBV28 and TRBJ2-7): DVKVTQSSRYLVKRTGEKVFLECVQDMDHENMFWYRQDPGLGLRLIYFSYDVKMKEKGDIPEGYSVSREKKERFSLILESASTNQTSMYLCASSFTGRAPTPHYEQYFGPGTRLTVT.

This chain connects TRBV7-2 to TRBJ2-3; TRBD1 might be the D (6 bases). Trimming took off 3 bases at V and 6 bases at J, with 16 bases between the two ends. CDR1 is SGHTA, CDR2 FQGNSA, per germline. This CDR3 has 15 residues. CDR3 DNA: TGTGCCAGCAGCTTTTCCGGCCCCCAGGGGGATACGCAGTATTTT. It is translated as CASSFSGPQGDTQYF.

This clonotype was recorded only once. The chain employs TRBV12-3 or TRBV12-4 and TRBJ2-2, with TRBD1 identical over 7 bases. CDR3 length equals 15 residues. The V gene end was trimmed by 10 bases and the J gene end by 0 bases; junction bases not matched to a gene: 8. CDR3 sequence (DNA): TGTGCCATCAACCGGGACAGCCCGAACACCGGGGAGCTGTTTTTT. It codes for CAINRDSPNTGELFF.

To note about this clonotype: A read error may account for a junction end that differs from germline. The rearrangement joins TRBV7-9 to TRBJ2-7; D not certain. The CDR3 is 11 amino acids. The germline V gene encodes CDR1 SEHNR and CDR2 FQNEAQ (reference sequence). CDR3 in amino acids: CACGSSYERYF. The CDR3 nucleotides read TGTGCCTGCGGATCCTCCTACGAGCGGTACTTC.

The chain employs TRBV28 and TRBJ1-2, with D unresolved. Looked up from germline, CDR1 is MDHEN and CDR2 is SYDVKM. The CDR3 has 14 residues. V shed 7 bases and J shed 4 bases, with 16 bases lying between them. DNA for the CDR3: TGTGCCAGCACCACGGGAGGGTTTGGCTATGGCTACACCTTC. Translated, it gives CASTTGGFGYGYTF.

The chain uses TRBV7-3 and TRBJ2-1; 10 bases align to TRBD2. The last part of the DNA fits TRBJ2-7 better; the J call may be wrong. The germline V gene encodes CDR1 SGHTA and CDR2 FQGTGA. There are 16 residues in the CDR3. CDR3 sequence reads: CASSIGAAGGGNEQYF. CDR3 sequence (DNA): TGTGCCAGCAGCATTGGGGCAGCGGGAGGGGGCAATGAGCAGTACTTC.

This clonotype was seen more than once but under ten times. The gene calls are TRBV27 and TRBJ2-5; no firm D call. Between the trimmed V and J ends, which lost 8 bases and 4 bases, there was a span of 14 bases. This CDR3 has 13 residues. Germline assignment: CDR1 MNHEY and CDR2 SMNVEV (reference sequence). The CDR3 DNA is TGTGCCAGCCGACTCCTACCCTTAGAGACCCAGTACTTC. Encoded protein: CASRLLPLETQYF.

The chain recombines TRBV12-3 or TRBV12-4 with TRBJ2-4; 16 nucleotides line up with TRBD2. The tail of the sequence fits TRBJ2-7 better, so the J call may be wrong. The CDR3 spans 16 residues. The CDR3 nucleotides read TGTGCCAGCAGTGTCTCCGGGACTAGCGGGAGGGGCGAGCAGTACTTC. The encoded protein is CASSVSGTSGRGEQYF.

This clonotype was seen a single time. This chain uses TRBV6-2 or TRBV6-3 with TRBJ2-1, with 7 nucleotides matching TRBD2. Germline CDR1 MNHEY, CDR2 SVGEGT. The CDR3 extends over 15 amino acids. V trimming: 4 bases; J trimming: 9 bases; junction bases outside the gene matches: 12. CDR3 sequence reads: CASSLVVGGGSEQFF. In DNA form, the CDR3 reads TGTGCCAGCAGTTTAGTCGTCGGGGGAGGGTCTGAGCAGTTCTTC.

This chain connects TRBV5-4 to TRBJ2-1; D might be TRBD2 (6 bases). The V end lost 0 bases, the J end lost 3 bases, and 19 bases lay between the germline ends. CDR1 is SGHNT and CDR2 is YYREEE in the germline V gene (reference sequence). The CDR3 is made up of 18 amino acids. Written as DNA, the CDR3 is TGTGCCAGCAGCTTGGGGTCTCTAGCGCGGTCTGGCTACAATGAGCAGTTCTTC. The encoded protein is CASSLGSLARSGYNEQFF.

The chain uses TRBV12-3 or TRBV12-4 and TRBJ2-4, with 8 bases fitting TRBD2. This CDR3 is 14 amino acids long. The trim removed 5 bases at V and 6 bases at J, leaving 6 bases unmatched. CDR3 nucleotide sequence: TGTGCCAGCAGTACCGGGACTAGGCCAAACATTCAGTACTTC. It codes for CASSTGTRPNIQYF.

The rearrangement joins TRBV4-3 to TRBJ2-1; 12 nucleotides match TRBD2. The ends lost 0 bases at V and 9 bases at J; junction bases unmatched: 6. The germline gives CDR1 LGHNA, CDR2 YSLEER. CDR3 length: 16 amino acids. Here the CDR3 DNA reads TGCGCCAGCAGCCAAGATTCCCTAGCGGGAGGGGCTGAGCAGTTCTTC. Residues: CASSQDSLAGGAEQFF.